These 21 T cell receptor beta chains originate from one sample sequenced in a study of blood T cell repertoires in COVID-19. Sequencing used immunoSEQ multiplex PCR; TCRdb keeps in-frame clones, though not all of them. The profile covers roughly 67,000 clones, with almost 85% appearing a single time and roughly 20% taken by the ten largest. Specimen: peripheral blood. The source of these receptors is a man in his fifties or sixties with acute or convalescent COVID-19.

The chain is built from TRBV5-5 and TRBJ1-4; D is unresolved. V lost 4 bases to trimming and J lost 8 bases, with 15 bases between them. This CDR3 has 14 amino acids. Germline V gives CDR1 SGHKS, CDR2 YYEKEE (reference sequence). For the CDR3, the DNA is TGTGCCAGCAGCACGGTCGGGATCGGGGAAAAACTGTTTTTT. Its translation is CASSTVGIGEKLFF.

The rearrangement joins TRBV4-1 to TRBJ2-1; 13 nucleotides line up with TRBD2. Germline V gene lookup returns CDR1 MGHRA and CDR2 YSYEKL. The CDR3 sequence is 15 residues long. Trimming removed 2 bases from V and 8 bases from J; junction bases left unmatched: 3. The CDR3 is CASSQLGLAGYEQFF. CDR3 DNA: TGCGCCAGCAGCCAACTGGGACTAGCGGGGTATGAGCAGTTCTTC.

This sequence joins TRBV18 and TRBJ2-2, with 10 positions matching TRBD1. CDR3 length: 17 amino acids. Germline CDR1 and CDR2: KGHSH and LQKENI. Trimming at V came to 5 bases and at J to 7 bases, leaving 13 bases not matched to a gene. The CDR3 DNA is TGTGCCAGCTCAATCAACTCTGGGACAGGGGAAGGCGGGGAGCTGTTTTTT. Its protein is CASSINSGTGEGGELFF.

The gene calls are TRBV7-9 and TRBJ1-4; weak D call: TRBD1 (5 bases). CDR3 length: 17 amino acids. V dropped 0 bases and J dropped 1 base, with 12 bases sitting between them. Germline lookup yields CDR1 SEHNR and CDR2 FQNEAQ (reference sequence). The CDR3 protein is CASSLARGPGTNEKLFF. CDR3 in DNA: TGTGCCAGCAGCTTAGCGCGGGGACCGGGAACTAATGAAAAACTGTTTTTT.

V gene TRBV4-1 combines with J gene TRBJ2-2; no clear D gene. The CDR3 spans 16 residues. Germline lookup yields CDR1 MGHRA and CDR2 YSYEKL. The V gene lost 1 base and the J gene lost 0 bases, with 9 bases spanning the gap. For the CDR3, the DNA is TGCGCCAGCAGCCAAGGAGCTGACACGAACACCGGGGAGCTGTTTTTT. This codes for CASSQGADTNTGELFF.

The chain combines TRBV29-1 with TRBJ1-3; D is possibly TRBD1 (5 bases). The CDR3 sequence is 15 residues long. Trimming shortened V by 7 bases and J by 3 bases, and 19 bases separated the two germline ends. Germline CDR1 and CDR2: SQVTM and ANQGSEA. The CDR3 DNA follows: TGCAGCGCCTATGGTGGGGCCGTACATGGAAACACCATATATTTT. This sequence encodes CSAYGGAVHGNTIYF.

The chain links TRBV4-1 to TRBJ2-7, with a weak D call TRBD2 (5 bases). The CDR3 contains 14 residues. V was trimmed by 2 bases and J by 2 bases, leaving 10 bases between them. Germline-derived CDR1 and CDR2 are MGHRA and YSYEKL. CDR3 sequence reads: CASSQLRAPYEQYF. Written as DNA, the CDR3 is TGCGCCAGCAGCCAACTGAGGGCCCCCTACGAGCAGTACTTC.

V usage is TRBV2 and J usage is TRBJ2-1, with 11 bases that match TRBD2. The ends lost 4 bases at V and 1 base at J; junction bases unmatched: 0. Germline V lookup: CDR1 SNHLY, CDR2 FYNNEI. There are 15 residues in the CDR3. The CDR3, as DNA: TGTGCCAGCAGTGGACTAGCGGGGTCCTACAATGAGCAGTTCTTC. Protein sequence: CASSGLAGSYNEQFF.

The V and J genes are TRBV24-1 and TRBJ2-3, with TRBD1 identical over 10 bases. The V gene end was trimmed by 2 bases and the J gene end by 2 bases; junction bases not matched to a gene: 3. The CDR3 sequence is 16 residues long. Germline V gene data show CDR1 as KGHDR and CDR2 as SFDVKD. The CDR3 nucleotides are TGTGCCACCAGTGATTCGGGACAGGGGATCACAGATACGCAGTATTTT. This codes for CATSDSGQGITDTQYF.

V gene TRBV6-6 combines with J gene TRBJ1-2; no reliable D call. Trimming cost V 0 bases and J 3 bases, with 8 bases left between them. Germline CDR1 MNHNY, CDR2 SVGAGI (reference sequence). CDR3 length: 14 residues. The CDR3 spells CASSYSRVDYGYTF. CDR3 coding DNA: TGTGCCAGCAGTTACTCGCGGGTTGACTATGGCTACACCTTC.

This clone appeared a few times. The chain carries TRBV11-3 and TRBJ2-2; 10 nucleotides line up with TRBD2. Germline-derived CDR1 and CDR2 are SGHNT and YENEEA. The CDR3 consists of 16 residues. The V gene end was trimmed by 4 bases and the J gene end by 6 bases; junction bases not matched to a gene: 8. This CDR3 is CASSSRPGLASGELFF. CDR3 in DNA: TGTGCCAGCAGCTCGAGGCCGGGACTAGCGTCCGGGGAGCTGTTTTTT.

This chain joins TRBV19 and TRBJ1-4, with D unclear. There are 16 residues in the CDR3. The germline CDR1 and CDR2 sequences are LNHDA and SQIVND (reference sequence). V was cut by 6 bases and J by 0 bases, with 14 bases left in between. DNA for the CDR3: TGTGCCAGTAGAGTCGGCAGGTTTGCAACTAATGAAAAACTGTTTTTT. The encoded protein is CASRVGRFATNEKLFF.

This chain links TRBV12-3 or TRBV12-4 with TRBJ1-2, with D tentatively TRBD1 (6 bases). V lost 2 bases and J 8 bases, leaving 9 bases between the germline ends. This CDR3 has 12 residues. CDR3 sequence (DNA): TGTGCCAGCAGTTTAATGGGGGCCGGCTACACCTTC. Translation: CASSLMGAGYTF.

The V and J genes are TRBV13 and TRBJ2-3; D might be TRBD2 (7 bases). CDR1 PRHDT and CDR2 FYEKMQ come from the germline V gene (reference sequence). CDR3 length equals 15 residues. Trimming shortened V by 4 bases and J by 6 bases, and 17 bases separated the two germline ends. CDR3 coding DNA: TGTGCCAGCAGCTCCTACCGGGGGGCAGCGGATACGCAGTATTTT. Translating it yields CASSSYRGAADTQYF.

The chain carries TRBV30 and TRBJ1-1; D is perhaps TRBD1 (6 bases). CDR3 length: 17 residues. V was shortened by 4 bases and J by 0 bases, with 21 bases between the two germline ends. Germline CDR1 reads GTSNPN; CDR2 reads SVGIG (reference sequence). CDR3: CAWIALGAGSMNTEAFF. Here the CDR3 DNA reads TGTGCCTGGATCGCGCTGGGGGCAGGCAGTATGAACACTGAAGCTTTCTTT.

In its sample, this clone was seen once. V is TRBV18 and J is TRBJ1-1; 12 bases agree with TRBD1. This CDR3 region has 15 residues. The germline V gene encodes CDR1 KGHSH and CDR2 LQKENI. V gave up 3 bases and J gave up 4 bases; unmatched junction bases: 3. This CDR3 reads CASSPGQGASTEAFF. DNA of the CDR3: TGTGCCAGCTCACCGGGACAGGGGGCGAGCACTGAAGCTTTCTTT.

This clone was counted a single time. This chain links TRBV6-5 with TRBJ2-3; TRBD1 agrees at 7 bases. V trimming: 7 bases; J trimming: 2 bases; junction bases outside the gene matches: 9. This CDR3 spans 15 amino acids. Germline V gene data show CDR1 as MNHEY and CDR2 as SVGAGI. CDR3 sequence: CASTVRDRDTDTQYF. The DNA for the CDR3 is TGTGCCAGCACGGTCCGGGACAGAGACACAGATACGCAGTATTTT.

The chain is built from TRBV5-4 and TRBJ2-3; D is possibly TRBD2 (5 bases). The CDR3 contains 17 residues. Germline V gene data show CDR1 as SGHNT and CDR2 as YYREEE (reference sequence). The germline V and J ends were trimmed by 4 bases and 9 bases, with 27 bases remaining between them. CDR3 nucleotide sequence: TGTGCCAGCAGCCCCCCCTCGGGCGCTAGCAGTATCAAAACGCAGTATTTT. This translates into CASSPPSGASSIKTQYF.

A few counts support this clone. The genes are TRBV6-1 and TRBJ1-2; 12 bases line up with TRBD1. CDR1 is MNHNS, CDR2 SASEGT, per germline. CDR3 length equals 15 residues. Germline trimming cut 2 bases from V and 8 bases from J; bases unmatched to any gene: 6. The DNA of the CDR3 is TGTGCCAGCAGTGAAAGCCCGGGACAGGGGGCAGGCTACACCTTC. This gives the protein CASSESPGQGAGYTF.

The chain couples TRBV24-1 to TRBJ2-3; D may be TRBD2 (5 bases). The length of the CDR3 is 17 residues. Trimming pared 3 bases from V and 5 bases from J, leaving 20 bases between. Germline assignment: CDR1 KGHDR and CDR2 SFDVKD. DNA for the CDR3: TGTGCCACCAGTGATCCCAGTGGGCAGGAGGTGCTAGATACGCAGTATTTT. Translated: CATSDPSGQEVLDTQYF.

V gene TRBV20-1 combines with J gene TRBJ2-3; 8 nucleotides align to TRBD2. Germline values: CDR1 DFQATT, CDR2 SNEGSKA (reference sequence). Trimming at V came to 3 bases and at J to 5 bases, leaving 13 bases not matched to a gene. This CDR3 region has 16 residues. CDR3 in amino acids: CSASRGGPGQGDTQYF. The CDR3 DNA follows: TGCAGTGCTAGTCGGGGGGGGCCAGGGCAGGGAGATACGCAGTATTTT.